The rows below give T cell receptor beta chains drawn from one sample of a study of shared clonotypes between healthy human individuals. TCRdb's copy holds only in-frame clones and misses some; the assay was immunoSEQ multiplex PCR. Here the sample spans a few million clones, around nine tenths being singletons. The sequenced sample was naive CD4+ T cells sorted from blood. The receptor source for this set is a man aged 18 to 29 in good health. Both conserved end residues are part of each CDR3. The D gene is left open where the match is weak.

.	TRBJ2-2	TRBV7-7	16	TGTGCTAGCAGCTTAGGGTCGACAGGCTACACCGGGGAGCTGTTTTTT	CASSLGSTGYTGELFF
.	TRBJ1-6	TRBV2	19	TGTGCCAGCAGTGTTAAGGAATCCTTGGGGAGCTCCTATAATTCACCCCTCCACTTT	CASSVKESLGSSYNSPLHF
.	TRBJ1-1	TRBV30	15	TGTGCCTGGAGTGTACGAAAGGGAATGAACACTGAAGCTTTCTTT	CAWSVRKGMNTEAFF
.	TRBJ2-3	TRBV6-6	15	TGTGCCAGCAGTTCCCGGGAGCTAAACACAGATACGCAGTATTTT	CASSSRELNTDTQYF
TRBD1	TRBJ1-3	TRBV7-2	14	TGTGCCAGCAGCTTAGCCGGGACAGCGCGCACCATATATTTT	CASSLAGTARTIYF
.	TRBJ2-1	TRBV27	15	TGTGCCAGCAGTTTCACACCGGGGGCTAACAATGAGCAGTTCTTC	CASSFTPGANNEQFF
.	TRBJ2-1	TRBV6-1	12	TGTGCCAGCAGGCCCCGAGGTCGGCAGCAGTTCTTC	CASRPRGRQQFF
TRBD1	TRBJ2-5	TRBV27	19	TGTGCCAGCAGTAAACAACCACCTCGGGGACAGAGGGTTCAGGAGACCCAGTACTTC	CASSKQPPRGQRVQETQYF
TRBD1	TRBJ2-2	TRBV19	15	TGTGCCAGTAGATTAGGGGACAGAAACACCGGGGAGCTGTTTTTT	CASRLGDRNTGELFF
TRBD1	TRBJ2-1	TRBV5-1	14	TGCGCCAGCAGCCCCTGGGACAGGGCAAATGAGCAGTTCTTC	CASSPWDRANEQFF
.	TRBJ2-2	TRBV30	15	TGTGCCTGGAGTCGTACCTCGTACATCGGCGGGGAGCTGTTTTTT	CAWSRTSYIGGELFF
.	TRBJ1-3	TRBV7-7	13	TGTGCTCCCGCCGGCACCTCTGGAAACACCATATATTTT	CAPAGTSGNTIYF
.	TRBJ1-6	TRBV18	14	TGTGCCAGCTCACCGGGCGGGGAGGTTTCACCCCTCCACTTT	CASSPGGEVSPLHF
TRBD1	TRBJ2-3	TRBV7-2	18	TGTGCCAGCAGCTTAGGGACAGGGGCGGCTTATAGCACAGATACGCAGTATTTT	CASSLGTGAAYSTDTQYF
.	TRBJ2-3	TRBV9	14	TGTGCCAGCAGCGTACGACTGGGGGCAGATACGCAGTATTTT	CASSVRLGADTQYF
TRBD1	TRBJ1-1	TRBV2	16	TGTGCCAGCAGTGACCCGGGACAGGCCTTGAACACTGAAGCTTTCTTT	CASSDPGQALNTEAFF
.	TRBJ1-1	TRBV18	12	TGTGCCAGCTCACCGCAGGGGAAGGGAGCTTTCTTT	CASSPQGKGAFF
.	TRBJ2-7	TRBV30	13	TGTGCCTGGAGCCCCGGCCCTGGGGGCGAGCAGTACTTC	CAWSPGPGGEQYF
.	TRBJ2-3	TRBV27	17	TGTGCCAGCAGTTTGCCAGGGTTGGGGAGAGTCACAGATACGCAGTATTTT	CASSLPGLGRVTDTQYF
TRBD2	TRBJ2-3	TRBV9	12	TGTGCCAGCAGCGGGCTAGCGGGGATCCAGTATTTT	CASSGLAGIQYF